Shown below are 16 T cell receptor beta chains from a single sample sequenced in a study of tumor-infiltrating lymphocytes in primary liver carcinoma. Total RNA (approximately 0.5 ug) served as template for TCR beta cDNA synthesis primed by a constant-region primer. Three nested multiplex PCR rounds, a slightly modified ARM-PCR method, built the TCR beta libraries. Researchers ran the first two PCR rounds for roughly 10 cycles each with TRBV1-TRBV30 forward primers and a C-beta reverse primer. TCRdb used MiXCR to reprocess the multiplex PCR reads, holding one entry per CDR3 protein. The sample carries about 330,000 distinct CDR3 sequences, approximately 64% recorded once. They got blood RNA out of unsorted whole blood and also pulled out germline DNA. The sequencing sample was made of peripheral blood. The receptors derive from a man aged 35-49 years with primary liver carcinoma and hepatitis B virus infection.

This clonotype was counted at least ten times. This rearrangement joins TRBV12-3 or TRBV12-4 to TRBJ2-3; TRBD2 matches at 9 bases. V trimming: 7 bases; J trimming: 5 bases; junction bases outside the gene matches: 13. This CDR3 has 16 amino acids. The CDR3, as DNA: TGTGCCAGCACCGGAAAGGGCGGGAGGGCCGTAGATACGCAGTATTTT. As protein: CASTGKGGRAVDTQYF.

This clonotype was picked up a small number of times. This sequence joins TRBV5-6 and TRBJ2-3; D is possibly TRBD1 or TRBD2 (7 bases each). Germline CDR1 SGHDT, CDR2 YYEEEE. The CDR3 runs 20 residues. The ends were cut back, 1 base at V and 1 base at J, with 25 bases in the middle. As DNA, the CDR3 is TGTGCCAGCAGCTTGTACGCGGCAGGGGGGGATCCTGAACGCACAGATACGCAGTATTTT. It specifies CASSLYAAGGDPERTDTQYF.

This clonotype was seen a handful of times. The chain uses TRBV5-1 and TRBJ1-1, with D uncertain. The CDR3 loop spans 14 amino acids. Germline CDR1 and CDR2: SGHRS and YFSETQ. V lost 3 bases to trimming and J lost 1 base, with 10 bases between them. DNA for the CDR3: TGCGCCAGCAGCTCCGGGGAGGGGAACACTGAAGCTTTCTTT. Protein sequence: CASSSGEGNTEAFF.

Details on this clonotype: A clone one base away is much larger, so this may be a read error. This sequence joins TRBV6-6 and TRBJ2-5; TRBD2 is a possible D gene (5 bases). The CDR3 is 12 amino acids. Trimming shortened V by 9 bases and J by 1 base, and 9 bases separated the two germline ends. CDR1 is MNHNY, CDR2 SVGAGI, per germline (reference sequence). CDR3: CARRGLQETQYF. In nucleotides, the CDR3 is TGTGCCAGAAGAGGGCTCCAAGAGACCCAGTACTTC.

This clonotype was counted between two and nine times. The genes are TRBV4-1 and TRBJ2-4, with 7 bases aligning to TRBD1. Germline V CDR1 and CDR2: MGHRA, YSYEKL. The CDR3 is 20 amino acids. J lost 0 bases, V lost 4 bases, and 18 bases had no gene match. Here the CDR3 reads CASSPTPGTESVLAKNIQYF. The CDR3 bases are TGCGCCAGCAGCCCTACCCCCGGGACAGAGAGTGTTCTAGCCAAAAACATTCAGTACTTC.

The count of this clonotype is one. A much bigger clone sits one base away, suggesting this may be a read error. A read error is likely, as this CDR3 ends without the conserved phenylalanine or tryptophan. The gene calls are TRBV6-1 and TRBJ2-5, with TRBD1 as a possible D gene (5 bases). CDR1 and CDR2 (germline): MNHNS, SASEGT. The CDR3 has 13 amino acids. Trimming took 4 bases from V and 7 from J, leaving 13 bases between them. The CDR3 protein is CASSAGIHGTQYL. DNA for the CDR3: TGTGCCAGCAGTGCAGGGATTCACGGGACCCAGTACCTC.

This chain uses TRBV25-1 with TRBJ2-7, with 7 bases aligning to TRBD1. Germline V lookup: CDR1 MGHDK, CDR2 SYGVNS. V lost 4 bases and J lost 2; bases outside the gene matches: 11. This CDR3 contains 16 residues. CDR3 in amino acids: CASSARGSLKTYEQYF. The DNA of the CDR3 is TGTGCCAGCAGTGCCAGGGGGTCCTTGAAAACCTACGAGCAGTACTTC.

The CDR3: CASSSTAIGYQPQHF. The CDR3 nucleotides read TGTGCCAGCAGTTCGACAGCGATTGGCTATCAGCCCCAGCATTTT. The chain links TRBV6-5 to TRBJ1-5; possible D gene TRBD1, 5 bases. The V end lost 4 bases, the J end lost 5 bases, and 15 bases lay between the germline ends. Germline values: CDR1 MNHEY, CDR2 SVGAGI. The length of the CDR3 is 15 residues.

Worth noting for this clonotype: One end of the junction does not line up with germline, which may come from a read error. The chain has TRBV11-2 and TRBJ2-7, with D perhaps assigned TRBD1 or TRBD2 (5 bases each). Germline assignment: CDR1 SGHAT and CDR2 FQNNGV. The CDR3 runs to 16 residues. The CDR3, as DNA: TGTGCCAGCAGCTTAGAGGGGGTAAACAATCCCTACGGGCAGTACTTC. This encodes CASSLEGVNNPYGQYF.

Comment on this clonotype: One end of the junction fails to match germline, which may point to a read error. The J gene is TRBJ2-2, the V gene TRBV12-3 or TRBV12-4; TRBD2 agrees at 8 bases. This CDR3 region has 15 residues. The CDR3 here is CAGSLGAGGTGELFF. For the CDR3, the DNA is TGTGCCGGCAGTTTGGGGGCGGGAGGAACCGGGGAGCTGTTTTTT.

Comments on this clonotype: At one end, the junction sequence differs from germline, possibly due to a read error. This chain joins TRBV7-8 and TRBJ2-1; 7 bases align to TRBD2. The CDR3 loop spans 16 amino acids. Per the germline V gene, CDR1 is SGHVS and CDR2 is FQNEAQ. The CDR3 protein is CVSSLVGGLSYNEQFF. The CDR3 coding sequence is TGTGTCAGCAGCTTAGTGGGAGGGCTGTCCTACAATGAGCAGTTCTTC.

Turning to this clonotype: The junction differs from germline at one of its ends, possibly a read error. The chain carries TRBV11-2 and TRBJ2-5; D is unclear. The germline V gene encodes CDR1 SGHAT and CDR2 FQNNGV. CDR3 length: 12 amino acids. The CDR3 DNA reads as TGTACCAGCAGTTCATCACAAGAGACCCAGTACTTC. Encoded protein: CTSSSSQETQYF.

In regard to this clonotype: A read error may explain this, as a much larger clone is one base away. The V and J genes are TRBV6-5 and TRBJ1-6; no firm D call. V was trimmed by 2 bases and J by 10 bases, leaving 12 bases between them. Germline V lookup: CDR1 MNHEY, CDR2 SVGAGI. The CDR3 loop spans 14 amino acids. The CDR3 loop reads CASSYVQVESPLHF. CDR3 coding DNA: TGTGCCAGCAGTTACGTCCAGGTGGAATCACCCCTCCACTTT.

In this sample, this clonotype turned up many times. J is TRBJ2-1 and V is TRBV6-2 or TRBV6-3; 12 nucleotides agree with TRBD2. V lost 6 bases to trimming and J lost 7 bases; unmatched junction nucleotides: 7. Per the germline V gene, CDR1 is MNHEY and CDR2 is SVGEGT. There are 15 residues in the CDR3. DNA for the CDR3: TGTGCCAGCAGCAGACTAGCGGGAGAGGTTAATGAGCAGTTCTTC. It specifies CASSRLAGEVNEQFF.

In regard to this clonotype: A much bigger clone sits one base away, suggesting this may be a read error. J is TRBJ2-7 and V is TRBV4-1, with 7 bases aligning to TRBD1. Germline CDR1 reads MGHRA; CDR2 reads YSYEKL. This CDR3 region has 15 residues. CDR3 sequence (DNA): TGCGCCAGCGGCCAGGAACAGGGGACCCTCTACGAGCAGTACTTC. This gives the protein CASGQEQGTLYEQYF.

This clonotype appeared a single time. The chain recombines TRBV11-2 with TRBJ1-2; 8 bases agree with TRBD1. V trimming: 6 bases; J trimming: 10 bases; junction bases outside the gene matches: 16. The CDR3 contains 15 residues. Germline V gives CDR1 SGHAT, CDR2 FQNNGV. CDR3 loop: CASRNTRDRNFVYTF. CDR3 DNA: TGTGCCAGCAGAAACACCCGGGACAGGAACTTCGTCTACACCTTC.